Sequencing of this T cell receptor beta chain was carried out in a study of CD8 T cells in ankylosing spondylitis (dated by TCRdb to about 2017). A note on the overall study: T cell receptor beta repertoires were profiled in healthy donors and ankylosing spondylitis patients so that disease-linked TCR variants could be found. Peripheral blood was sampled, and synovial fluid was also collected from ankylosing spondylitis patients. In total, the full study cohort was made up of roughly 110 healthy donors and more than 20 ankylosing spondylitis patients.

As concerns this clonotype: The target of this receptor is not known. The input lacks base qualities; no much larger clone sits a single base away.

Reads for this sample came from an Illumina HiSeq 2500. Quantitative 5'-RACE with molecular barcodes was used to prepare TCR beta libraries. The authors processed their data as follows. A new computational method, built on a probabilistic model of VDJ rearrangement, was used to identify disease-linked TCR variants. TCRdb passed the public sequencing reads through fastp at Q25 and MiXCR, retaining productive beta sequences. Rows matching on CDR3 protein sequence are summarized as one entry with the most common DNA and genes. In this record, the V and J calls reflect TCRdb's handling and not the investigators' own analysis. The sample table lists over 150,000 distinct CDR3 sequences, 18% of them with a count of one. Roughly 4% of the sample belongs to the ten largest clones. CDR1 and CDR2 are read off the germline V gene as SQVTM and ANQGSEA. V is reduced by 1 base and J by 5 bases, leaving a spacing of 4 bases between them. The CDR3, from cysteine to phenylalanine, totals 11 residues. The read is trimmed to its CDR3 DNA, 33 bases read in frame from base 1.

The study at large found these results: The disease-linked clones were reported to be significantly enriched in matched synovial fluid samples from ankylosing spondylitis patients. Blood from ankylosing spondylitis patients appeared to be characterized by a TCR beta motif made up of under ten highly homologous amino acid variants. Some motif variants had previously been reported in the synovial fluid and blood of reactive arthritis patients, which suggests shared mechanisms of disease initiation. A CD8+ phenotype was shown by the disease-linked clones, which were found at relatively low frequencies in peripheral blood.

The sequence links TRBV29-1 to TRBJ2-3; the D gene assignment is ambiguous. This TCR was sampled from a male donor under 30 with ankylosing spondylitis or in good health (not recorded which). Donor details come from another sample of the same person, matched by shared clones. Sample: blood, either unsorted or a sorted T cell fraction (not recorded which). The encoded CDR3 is CSVEALDTQYF. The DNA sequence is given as TGCAGCGTTGAAGCGTTAGATACGCAGTATTTT.